The next 18 T cell receptor beta chains were all read from a single sample in a study of CD8 T cells in Susac syndrome. It was with random hexamers that roughly 0.45 to 1 ug RNA was reverse transcribed. TCRdb called the immunoSEQ multiplex PCR reads again in MiXCR, with one record for every CDR3 protein. The sample includes roughly 200,000 distinct CDR3 sequences, over 85% of them seen just once. Sequenced sample: CD4+ T cells from PBMCs. These receptors originate from a human donor in good health.

V gene TRBV3-1 combines with J gene TRBJ2-5; TRBD2 matches 7 bases. Germline trimming cut 0 bases from V and 7 bases from J; bases unmatched to any gene: 8. Germline V CDR1 and CDR2: LGHDT, YNNKEL (reference sequence). The CDR3 contains 15 residues. The CDR3 DNA is TGTGCCAGCAGCCAAGATCCGGGGGAGGGTGCGACCCAGTACTTC. Protein product: CASSQDPGEGATQYF.

This chain connects TRBV27 to TRBJ2-5, with D unresolved. Per germline, CDR1 MNHEY and CDR2 SMNVEV (reference sequence). Trimming removed 3 bases at V and 2 bases at J, with 10 bases between. The CDR3 is 14 residues long. In nucleotides, the CDR3 is TGTGCCAGCAGTTTGGGGTATAGGCAAGAGACCCAGTACTTC. Residues: CASSLGYRQETQYF.

This clonotype turned up a few times. This rearrangement joins TRBV30 to TRBJ1-5; a possible D gene is TRBD1 (5 bases). CDR3 length: 12 amino acids. Germline V gene lookup returns CDR1 GTSNPN and CDR2 SVGIG (reference sequence). V was cut by 6 bases and J by 6 bases, with 12 bases left in between. The CDR3 region is CACGGDRQPQHF. The CDR3 nucleotides are TGTGCCTGTGGTGGGGACCGTCAGCCCCAGCATTTT.

This clonotype has a single count. The J gene is TRBJ1-2, the V gene TRBV3-1, with D maybe TRBD1 (6 bases). Trimming took 0 bases from V and 5 from J, leaving 16 bases between them. Germline V gene lookup returns CDR1 LGHDT and CDR2 YNNKEL (reference sequence). The CDR3 has 16 residues. The CDR3 loop is CASSQEGARTIYGYTF. Here the CDR3 DNA reads TGTGCCAGCAGCCAAGAGGGGGCCCGGACGATTTATGGCTACACCTTC.

The table lists this clonotype with a count of one. The chain is built from TRBV25-1 and TRBJ1-5; D is possibly TRBD1 (6 bases). The V end lost 4 bases, the J end lost 2 bases, and 15 bases lay between the germline ends. CDR3 length: 16 residues. Germline lookup yields CDR1 MGHDK and CDR2 SYGVNS. For the CDR3, the DNA is TGTGCCAGCAGTGGGGGGGGCGGTGCGGGCAATCAGCCCCAGCATTTT. Residues: CASSGGGGAGNQPQHF.

This clonotype was observed a single time. V is TRBV3-1 and J is TRBJ2-3; D remains ambiguous. The CDR3 contains 13 residues. The germline gives CDR1 LGHDT, CDR2 YNNKEL (reference sequence). V lost 4 bases and J lost 3, with 8 bases in between. This CDR3 reads CASSLDPTDTQYF. In DNA, the CDR3 is TGTGCCAGCAGCCTAGACCCAACAGATACGCAGTATTTT.

This chain joins TRBV29-1 and TRBJ2-5, with 7 positions matching TRBD2. CDR1 and CDR2 from the germline V gene are SQVTM and ANQGSEA. The CDR3 covers 15 residues. J was trimmed by 5 bases and V by 6 bases; bases with no gene match: 15. The CDR3 sequence: CSVENGGLGSETQYF. For the CDR3, the DNA is TGCAGCGTGGAAAACGGCGGACTAGGGTCGGAGACCCAGTACTTC.

V gene TRBV20-1 combines with J gene TRBJ1-5; 7 bases align to TRBD1. This CDR3 contains 12 residues. CDR1 DFQATT and CDR2 SNEGSKA come from the germline V gene (reference sequence). J lost 7 bases, V lost 4 bases, and 4 bases had no gene match. This CDR3 is CSAMTGKQPQHF. In nucleotides, the CDR3 is TGCAGTGCTATGACAGGGAAACAGCCCCAGCATTTT.

This chain links TRBV5-4 with TRBJ1-2, with D unresolved. The CDR3 has 12 residues. CDR1 is SGHNT and CDR2 is YYREEE in the germline V gene (reference sequence). The germline V and J ends were trimmed by 1 base and 8 bases, with 9 bases remaining between them. CDR3 nucleotides: TGTGCCAGCAGCTTGCGGGGAACAGGCTACACCTTC. Translation: CASSLRGTGYTF.

The genes are TRBV9 and TRBJ2-5, with D perhaps TRBD1 or TRBD2 (5 bases each). V was trimmed by 3 bases and J by 4 bases, leaving 13 bases between them. From germline, CDR1 is SGDLS and CDR2 YYNGEE. This CDR3 is 14 amino acids long. The CDR3 DNA is TGTGCCAGCAGCGACATCCTTGGGGGAGAGACCCAGTACTTC. It yields the protein CASSDILGGETQYF.

The CDR3 protein is CAWSLASGIAYEQYF. In DNA, the CDR3 is TGTGCCTGGAGTTTGGCTAGCGGGATTGCCTACGAGCAGTACTTC. The chain combines TRBV30 with TRBJ2-7; 9 bases line up with TRBD2. Germline CDR1 reads GTSNPN; CDR2 reads SVGIG (reference sequence). The length of the CDR3 is 15 residues. Trimming at V came to 2 bases and at J to 2 bases, leaving 7 bases not matched to a gene.

The V call is TRBV20-1, the J call TRBJ1-1, with 8 bases lining up with TRBD1. J was trimmed by 1 base and V by 6 bases; bases with no gene match: 4. Germline values: CDR1 DFQATT, CDR2 SNEGSKA (reference sequence). This CDR3 is 13 amino acids long. Here the CDR3 DNA reads TGCAGTGCAAGCAGGGGGCGGAACACTGAAGCTTTCTTT. Protein product: CSASRGRNTEAFF.

The rearrangement joins TRBV30 to TRBJ2-7; possibly TRBD1 for D (5 bases). CDR3 length equals 14 residues. Germline V gives CDR1 GTSNPN, CDR2 SVGIG (reference sequence). V dropped 2 bases and J dropped 0 bases, with 11 bases sitting between them. CDR3 sequence: CAWSLDSFSYEQYF. The CDR3 coding sequence is TGTGCCTGGAGTCTAGACAGCTTCTCCTACGAGCAGTACTTC.

The rearrangement links TRBV29-1 to TRBJ1-1; no clear D. The CDR3 consists of 12 residues. V was pared by 5 bases and J by 1 base, with 8 bases between. Germline-derived CDR1 and CDR2 are SQVTM and ANQGSEA. The CDR3 sequence is CSVWPTNTEAFF. In nucleotides, the CDR3 is TGCAGCGTTTGGCCTACGAACACTGAAGCTTTCTTT.

This chain uses TRBV14 with TRBJ2-7; 8 bases line up with TRBD1. V lost 6 bases to trimming and J lost 2 bases; unmatched junction nucleotides: 3. The CDR3 extends over 13 amino acids. Germline V gives CDR1 SGHDN, CDR2 FVKESK. The CDR3 DNA reads as TGTGCCAGCAGTCGACAGGGGCCCTACGAGCAGTACTTC. This translates into CASSRQGPYEQYF. Together with reference TRBV14 and TRBJ2-7, the CDR3 gives the full variable domain: EAGVTQFPSHSVIEKGQTVTLRCDPISGHDNLYWYRRVMGKEIKFLLHFVKESKQDESGMPNNRFLAERTGGTYSTLKVQPAELEDSGVYFCASSRQGPYEQYFGPGTRLTVT.

The chain is built from TRBV9 and TRBJ1-1, with no clear D. The ends were cut back, 5 bases at V and 6 bases at J, with 17 bases in the middle. Germline V CDR1 and CDR2: SGDLS, YYNGEE. This CDR3 has 14 residues. Here the CDR3 reads CASRRTDLESEAFF. The CDR3 DNA sequence: TGTGCCAGCAGGAGGACCGACCTGGAATCTGAAGCTTTCTTT.

The chain employs TRBV2 and TRBJ2-1; D is unclear. Trimming pared 6 bases from V and 5 bases from J, leaving 11 bases between. Per germline, CDR1 SNHLY and CDR2 FYNNEI. The CDR3 contains 13 residues. CDR3 amino acids: CASRIARNNEQFF. CDR3 DNA sequence: TGTGCCAGCAGAATTGCGAGAAACAATGAGCAGTTCTTC. The full variable domain, completed using reference TRBV2 and TRBJ2-1, is EPEVTQTPSHQVTQMGQEVILRCVPISNHLYFYWYRQILGQKVEFLVSFYNNEISEKSEIFDDQFSVERPDGSNFTLKIRSTKLEDSAMYFCASRIARNNEQFFGPGTRLTVL.

J is TRBJ2-1 and V is TRBV29-1; tentatively, D is TRBD1 (6 bases). Trimming removed 4 bases at V and 4 bases at J, with 8 bases between. The germline V gene encodes CDR1 SQVTM and CDR2 ANQGSEA. The CDR3 sequence is 12 residues long. In nucleotides, the CDR3 is TGCAGCGTTGGGACAGCGTACAATGAGCAGTTCTTC. Translated: CSVGTAYNEQFF.